These T cell receptor beta chains were read from a single sample in a study of control samples from healthy donors and cancer patients. Measured with immunoSEQ multiplex PCR; TCRdb has only the in-frame clones, and not every one. Here the sample spans 150,000 to 200,000 clones, around 90% being singletons. Specimen: blood. These receptor sequences come from a man aged 30 to 45 in good health. Each CDR3 is given with its conserved first and last residue. The D gene is left open where the match is weak. The size entry is marked missing in some rows and otherwise reads once, few, many or a size class.

clone size | J gene | V gene | D gene | CDR3 DNA | CDR3 protein
- | TRBJ2-7 | TRBV6-1 | - | TGTGCCAGCAGTGAAGAGGAGGACAGAACCTACGAGCAGTACTTC | CASSEEEDRTYEQYF
- | TRBJ1-1 | TRBV5-1 | TRBD1 | TGCGCCAGCAGCTTGGGGGACAGGACCACTGAAGCTTTCTTT | CASSLGDRTTEAFF
- | TRBJ2-7 | TRBV2 | TRBD2 | TGTGCCAGCGAGCGGGAGAGAACCTACGAGCAGTACTTC | CASERERTYEQYF
- | TRBJ2-3 | TRBV6-4 | TRBD1 | TGTGCCAGCAGGGACAGGCCGCTTGGCACAGATACGCAGTATTTT | CASRDRPLGTDTQYF
- | TRBJ2-7 | TRBV7-9 | TRBD2 | TGTGCCAGCAGCCCCAGCGGGGGGCCAGGGGAGCAGTACTTC | CASSPSGGPGEQYF
- | TRBJ2-7 | TRBV7-2 | - | TGTGCCAGCAGCCAAGCCCGGGCCTCCTACGAGCAGTACTTC | CASSQARASYEQYF
- | TRBJ2-5 | TRBV25-1 | TRBD2 | TGTGCCAGCAGCCCGCCGGGAGCTACTAGCGTCCTGGAGACCCAGTACTTC | CASSPPGATSVLETQYF
- | TRBJ1-1 | TRBV28 | TRBD1 | TGTGCCAGCACCTTAAGTTACAGGGGACTCGGAATGAACACTGAAGCTTTCTTT | CASTLSYRGLGMNTEAFF
- | TRBJ2-5 | TRBV5-1 | TRBD1 | TGCGCCAGCAGCCCGACAGGGCGGAATGAAGAGACCCAGTACTTC | CASSPTGRNEETQYF
- | TRBJ2-1 | TRBV19 | TRBD2 | TGTGCCAGCATCCCGGCACTAGCGAGCGGCATCGGTGAGCAGTTCTTC | CASIPALASGIGEQFF
- | TRBJ2-5 | TRBV28 | TRBD2 | TGTGCCAGCAGCCCCGCTAGCGGGAGGAAAGAGACCCAGTACTTC | CASSPASGRKETQYF
- | TRBJ2-2 | TRBV28 | - | TGTGCCGCCCGGGACGCTACGAACACCGGGGAGCTGTTTTTT | CAARDATNTGELFF
once | TRBJ2-1 | TRBV14 | - | TGTGCCAGCAGCTACAGGAGCTCCTACAATGAGCAGTTCTTC | CASSYRSSYNEQFF
- | TRBJ2-1 | TRBV10-3 | - | TGTGCCATCAGTGAACAGGGGGGGAACAATGAGCAGTTCTTC | CAISEQGGNNEQFF
- | TRBJ1-2 | TRBV5-6 | - | TGTGCCAGCAGCTTGGTCGGCTATGGCTACACCTTC | CASSLVGYGYTF
- | TRBJ1-1 | TRBV6-5 | TRBD1 | TGTGCCAGCAGCCCCAGGGGGCTGAAGAACACTGAAGCTTTCTTT | CASSPRGLKNTEAFF
- | TRBJ2-7 | TRBV6-4 | - | TGTGCCAGCAGTGCTGCTTTGCGTGGGGTGCAGTACTTC | CASSAALRGVQYF
- | TRBJ1-4 | TRBV10-3 | - | TGTGCCATCAGTGATTCTCCGGGACAATTCGGAGAAAAACTGTTTTTT | CAISDSPGQFGEKLFF
once | TRBJ2-1 | TRBV4-2 | TRBD2 | TGTGCCAGCAGCCAAGCCAGGACTAGCGGGAGTGCCGTGGGGAATGAGCAGTTCTTC | CASSQARTSGSAVGNEQFF
few | TRBJ1-1 | TRBV7-9 | - | TGTGCCAGCAGCTCCCCCAGGACACCAGCTTTCTTT | CASSSPRTPAFF
- | TRBJ1-2 | TRBV10-3 | TRBD1 | TGTGCCATCAACCACGGACAGGGGGCCTATGGCTACACCTTC | CAINHGQGAYGYTF
- | TRBJ2-5 | TRBV7-2 | - | TGTGCCAGCAGCTCAGCGACGGGAGAGACCCAGTACTTC | CASSSATGETQYF
- | TRBJ2-2 | TRBV6-4 | TRBD2 | TGTGCCAGCAGTGAGACCGGGACTAGTGACACCGGGGAGCTGTTTTTT | CASSETGTSDTGELFF
- | TRBJ1-3 | TRBV21-1 | - | TGTGCCAGCAGCAAAGTGGGTCTGTCTGGGGCAAACTCTGGAAACACCATATATTTT | CASSKVGLSGANSGNTIYF
- | TRBJ1-1 | TRBV7-8 | - | TGTGCCAGCAGCCCGTTGAACACTGAAGCTTTCTTT | CASSPLNTEAFF
- | TRBJ1-1 | TRBV6-5 | - | TGTGCCAGCAGTTACTCAAAGGGGACTGAAGCTTTCTTT | CASSYSKGTEAFF
- | TRBJ1-1 | TRBV28 | - | TGTGCCAGCAGCCCCTGGGGACATACTGAAGCTTTCTTT | CASSPWGHTEAFF
- | TRBJ2-5 | TRBV18 | - | TGTGCCAGCTCCAGTCCGAGCGAGAGTACCCAGTACTTC | CASSSPSESTQYF
- | TRBJ2-7 | TRBV7-2 | - | TGTGCCAGCAGCTCCCGACTCTACGAGCAGTACTTC | CASSSRLYEQYF
- | TRBJ2-7 | TRBV2 | - | TGTGCCAGCAGTGAAGCTGTGGGGCCGGCGATCGAGCAGTACTTC | CASSEAVGPAIEQYF